A single sample gave rise to the 21 T cell receptor beta chains below, sequenced in a study of STAT3 mutations in large granular lymphocyte leukemia. Study outcomes and limitations: Every T-cell large granular lymphocyte leukemia patient had at least one immunodominant TCR beta clonotype.

Their antigens are not known. Sequencing was performed with immunoSEQ multiplex PCR; in TCRdb, only in-frame clones are kept and a portion is missing. This table holds more than 10,000 clones, over 75% found once. The sample consisted of peripheral blood mononuclear cells. These receptors were taken from a man between 60 and 70 years old with T-cell large granular lymphocyte leukemia. Some clones in this sample may be carry-over from other donors' samples.

This sequence joins TRBV2 and TRBJ1-2; TRBD1 might be the D (6 bases). CDR3 length: 12 amino acids. Germline V gives CDR1 SNHLY, CDR2 FYNNEI. Deletions cut 8 bases from V and 4 bases from J, with 11 bases between. The CDR3 DNA reads TGTGCCAGCGGGGACAACCTCTATGGCTACACCTTC. The encoded protein is CASGDNLYGYTF.

This CDR3 reads CASSGQEVVGNQPQHF. CDR3 sequence (DNA): TGTGCCAGCAGTGGCCAAGAGGTCGTAGGCAATCAGCCCCAGCATTTT. The chain uses TRBV6-1 and TRBJ1-5; D unclear. Germline CDR1 reads MNHNS; CDR2 reads SASEGT. The CDR3 covers 16 residues. V was clipped by 4 bases and J by 2 bases, with 15 bases between them.

The chain has TRBV19 and TRBJ2-1; D is undetermined. Germline lookup yields CDR1 LNHDA and CDR2 SQIVND (reference sequence). The CDR3 consists of 12 residues. Between the trimmed V and J ends, which lost 3 bases and 14 bases, there was a span of 14 bases. This chain's CDR3 is CASSIAPSNKFF. CDR3 coding DNA: TGTGCCAGTAGTATCGCCCCCAGCAATAAGTTCTTC.

This chain joins TRBV10-3 and TRBJ2-3; TRBD2 matches 9 bases. In germline, CDR1 is ENHRY, CDR2 SYGVKD. With V trimmed by 3 bases and J by 2 bases, 9 bases remained unmatched. The CDR3 contains 17 residues. CDR3 sequence reads: CAISEGGLAGSTDTQYF. Written as DNA, the CDR3 is TGTGCCATCAGTGAAGGGGGGCTAGCGGGGTCCACAGATACGCAGTATTTT.

The chain combines TRBV21-1 with TRBJ2-4; TRBD1 was called by the table and not checked on the DNA. TRBV21-1 is reported as a pseudogene. The length of the CDR3 is 15 residues. In nucleotides, the CDR3 is TGTGCCAGCACCCGACAGGATCTAGCCAAAAACATTCAGTACTTC. Translated: CASTRQDLAKNIQYF.

V usage is TRBV19 and J usage is TRBJ1-5; the D is unclear. This CDR3 is 15 amino acids long. The V gene's germline CDR1 is LNHDA and CDR2 SQIVND (reference sequence). V lost 4 bases and J lost 0, with 10 bases in between. CDR3 in amino acids: CASSRETYSNQPQHF. The CDR3 DNA sequence: TGTGCCAGTAGTAGGGAAACTTATAGCAATCAGCCCCAGCATTTT.

V is TRBV9 and J is TRBJ2-3; TRBD2 matches at 9 bases. J was trimmed by 5 bases and V by 3 bases; bases with no gene match: 10. This CDR3 is 16 amino acids long. The germline CDR1 and CDR2 sequences are SGDLS and YYNGEE. CDR3 amino acids: CASSEGDSGRRDTQYF. The CDR3 bases are TGTGCCAGCAGCGAGGGGGATAGCGGGAGACGAGATACGCAGTATTTT.

The rearrangement links TRBV7-9 to TRBJ1-1; D unclear. The CDR3 consists of 14 residues. The V end was cut by 4 bases, the J end by 6 bases, with 15 bases between. Germline CDR1 SEHNR, CDR2 FQNEAQ (reference sequence). The CDR3 coding sequence is TGTGCCAGCAGCTACGACGGCAGTGTACCTGAAGCTTTCTTT. Translating it yields CASSYDGSVPEAFF.

V and J are TRBV5-4 and TRBJ2-1; D is unresolved. Per germline, CDR1 SGHNT and CDR2 YYREEE (reference sequence). The CDR3 loop spans 14 amino acids. Trimming removed 6 bases from V and 0 bases from J, with 10 bases in between. As DNA, the CDR3 is TGTGCCAGCATGAGCCGGAGCTCCTACAATGAGCAGTTCTTC. It yields the protein CASMSRSSYNEQFF.

V gene TRBV9 combines with J gene TRBJ2-1, with 9 bases aligning to TRBD2. This CDR3 comprises 16 residues. Germline CDR1 reads SGDLS; CDR2 reads YYNGEE. J lost 1 base, V lost 0 bases, and 2 bases had no gene match. CDR3 nucleotide sequence: TGTGCCAGCAGCGTAGGCGGGAGGGGTTCCTACAATGAGCAGTTCTTC. It codes for CASSVGGRGSYNEQFF.

The rearrangement links TRBV7-9 to TRBJ2-7; maybe TRBD2 (6 bases). V was trimmed by 4 bases and J by 7 bases, leaving 14 bases between them. Germline CDR1 SEHNR, CDR2 FQNEAQ (reference sequence). The CDR3 length is 13 residues. CDR3 DNA: TGTGCCAGCAGCTCCTCGGGACTCTTGGAGCAGTACTTC. Residues: CASSSSGLLEQYF.

This CDR3 is CASSLAAGEDTQYF. CDR3 nucleotides: TGCGCCAGCAGCTTGGCCGCCGGAGAAGATACGCAGTATTTT. V is TRBV5-1 and J is TRBJ2-3, with unresolved D. Trimming left V 0 bases short and J 5 bases short, with 10 bases between. This CDR3 is built from 14 residues. The V gene's germline CDR1 is SGHRS and CDR2 YFSETQ.

This rearrangement joins TRBV7-9 to TRBJ2-5, with D possibly TRBD2 on 5 matching bases. CDR1 SEHNR and CDR2 FQNEAQ come from the germline V gene (reference sequence). The V end was cut by 0 bases, the J end by 1 base, with 6 bases between. The CDR3 covers 14 residues. CDR3 residues: CASSLAAGQETQYF. The CDR3 DNA sequence: TGTGCCAGCAGCTTAGCGGCGGGCCAAGAGACCCAGTACTTC.

V usage is TRBV5-6 and J usage is TRBJ1-1; D remains unclear. Trimming took 4 bases from V and 0 from J, leaving 7 bases between them. CDR3 length: 13 amino acids. Germline assignment: CDR1 SGHDT and CDR2 YYEEEE. CDR3 residues: CASSLPMNTEAFF. DNA for the CDR3: TGTGCCAGCAGCCTGCCCATGAACACTGAAGCTTTCTTT.

V and J are TRBV5-5 and TRBJ2-5; the match to TRBD1 covers 9 bases. Germline V CDR1 and CDR2: SGHKS, YYEKEE (reference sequence). The CDR3 runs to 18 residues. Losses at the gene ends were 4 bases for V and 1 base for J; bases not matched to a gene: 14. The CDR3 loop reads CASSPRFRDRVTQETQYF. The DNA for the CDR3 is TGTGCCAGCAGCCCAAGATTCCGGGACAGGGTTACCCAAGAGACCCAGTACTTC.

The V gene is TRBV7-2, the J gene TRBJ2-7; the D is unclear. V was shortened by 4 bases and J by 6 bases, with 13 bases between the two germline ends. Germline V gives CDR1 SGHTA, CDR2 FQGNSA. This CDR3 has 13 amino acids. In DNA form, the CDR3 reads TGTGCCAGCAGCTCAACCGACGCGGTCGAGCAGTACTTC. Translating it yields CASSSTDAVEQYF.

The chain uses TRBV27 and TRBJ1-5; 7 nucleotides line up with TRBD1. Trimming cost V 8 bases and J 5 bases; bases outside gene matches: 6. Germline CDR1 and CDR2: MNHEY and SMNVEV (reference sequence). The CDR3 has 13 residues. CDR3 protein: CASGFTGDQPQHF. CDR3 bases: TGTGCCAGCGGGTTTACAGGGGATCAGCCCCAGCATTTT.

The chain couples TRBV5-4 to TRBJ2-7; no reliable D call. V lost 1 base, J lost 4 bases, and 15 bases lay in between. The CDR3 has 15 residues. Germline CDR1 SGHNT, CDR2 YYREEE (reference sequence). The CDR3 spells CASSLSTGFPYEQYF. The CDR3 DNA sequence: TGTGCCAGCAGCTTGTCTACGGGTTTTCCTTACGAGCAGTACTTC.

V gene TRBV6-1 combines with J gene TRBJ1-6; possibly TRBD1 for D (5 bases). The CDR3 is 15 residues long. Per the germline V gene, CDR1 is MNHNS and CDR2 is SASEGT. V lost 1 base to trimming and J lost 9 bases, with 13 bases between them. CDR3 loop: CASSEGLGVRSPLHF. The CDR3 coding sequence is TGTGCCAGCAGTGAAGGATTAGGGGTTCGTTCACCCCTCCACTTT.

The rearrangement joins TRBV7-9 to TRBJ1-4; the D gene is possibly TRBD1 (6 bases). V lost 1 base and J lost 0, with 12 bases in between. In germline, CDR1 is SEHNR, CDR2 FQNEAQ (reference sequence). The CDR3 is 17 amino acids. The CDR3 DNA reads as TGTGCCAGCAGCTTAGGGCAGGGGAGAGCAACTAATGAAAAACTGTTTTTT. It translates to CASSLGQGRATNEKLFF.

The chain is built from TRBV7-2 and TRBJ1-4, with TRBD1 as a possible D gene (6 bases). V was shortened by 5 bases and J by 5 bases, with 18 bases between the two germline ends. This CDR3 comprises 16 residues. Germline values: CDR1 SGHTA, CDR2 FQGNSA. CDR3 sequence (DNA): TGTGCCAGCAGCCCCCGCTTGGGGGCGGGCAATGAAAAACTGTTTTTT. Translating gives CASSPRLGAGNEKLFF.